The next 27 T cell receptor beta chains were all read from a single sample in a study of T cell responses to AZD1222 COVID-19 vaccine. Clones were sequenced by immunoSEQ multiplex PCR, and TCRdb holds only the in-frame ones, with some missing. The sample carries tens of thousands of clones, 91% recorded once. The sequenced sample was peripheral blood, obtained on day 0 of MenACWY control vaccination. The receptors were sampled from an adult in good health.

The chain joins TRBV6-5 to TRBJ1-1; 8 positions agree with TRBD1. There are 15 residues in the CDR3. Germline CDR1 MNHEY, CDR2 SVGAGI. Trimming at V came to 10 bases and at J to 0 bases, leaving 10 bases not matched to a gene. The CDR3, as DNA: TGTGCCACACGGACAGGGACGCTAATGAACACTGAAGCTTTCTTT. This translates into CATRTGTLMNTEAFF.

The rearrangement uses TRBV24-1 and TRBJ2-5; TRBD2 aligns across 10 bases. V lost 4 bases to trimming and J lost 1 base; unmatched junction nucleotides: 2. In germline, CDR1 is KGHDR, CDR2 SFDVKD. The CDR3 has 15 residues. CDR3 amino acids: CATSEWTSGQETQYF. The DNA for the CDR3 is TGTGCCACCAGTGAATGGACTAGCGGCCAAGAGACCCAGTACTTC.

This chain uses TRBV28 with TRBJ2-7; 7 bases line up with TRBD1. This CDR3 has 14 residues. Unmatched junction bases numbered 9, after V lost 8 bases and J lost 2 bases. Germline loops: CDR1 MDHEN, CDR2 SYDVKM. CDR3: CASGLTGTAYEQYF. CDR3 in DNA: TGTGCCAGCGGGCTAACCGGGACAGCCTACGAGCAGTACTTC.

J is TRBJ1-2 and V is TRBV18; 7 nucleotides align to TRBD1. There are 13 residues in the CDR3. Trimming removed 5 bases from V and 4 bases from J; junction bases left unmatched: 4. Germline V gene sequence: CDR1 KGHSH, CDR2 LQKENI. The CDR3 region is CASSDGQAYGYTF. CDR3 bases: TGTGCCAGCTCAGATGGACAGGCCTATGGCTACACCTTC. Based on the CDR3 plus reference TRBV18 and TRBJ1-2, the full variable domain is NAGVMQNPRHLVRRRGQEARLRCSPMKGHSHVYWYRQLPEEGLKFMVYLQKENIIDESGMPKERFSAEFPKEGPSILRIQQVVRGDSAAYFCASSDGQAYGYTFGSGTRLTVV.

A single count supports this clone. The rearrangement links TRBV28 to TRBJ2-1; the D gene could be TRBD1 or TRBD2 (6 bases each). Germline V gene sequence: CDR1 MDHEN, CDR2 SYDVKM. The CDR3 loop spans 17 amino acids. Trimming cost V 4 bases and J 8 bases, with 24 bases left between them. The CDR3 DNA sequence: TGTGCCAGCAGTTCCATGCCCCCTGCGACAGGCGGGGATGAGCAGTTCTTC. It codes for CASSSMPPATGGDEQFF.

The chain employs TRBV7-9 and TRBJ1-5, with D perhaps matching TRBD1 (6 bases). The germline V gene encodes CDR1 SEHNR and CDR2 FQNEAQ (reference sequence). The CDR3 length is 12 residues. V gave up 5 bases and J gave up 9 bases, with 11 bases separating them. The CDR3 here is CASSQDSLPQHF. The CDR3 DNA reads TGTGCCAGCAGCCAGGACAGTTTGCCCCAGCATTTT.

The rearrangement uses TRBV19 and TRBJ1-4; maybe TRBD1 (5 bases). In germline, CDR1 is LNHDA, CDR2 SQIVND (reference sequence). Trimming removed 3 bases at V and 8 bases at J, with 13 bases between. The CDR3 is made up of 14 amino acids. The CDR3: CASSISQGREKLFF. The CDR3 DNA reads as TGTGCCAGTAGTATCTCCCAGGGTCGGGAAAAACTGTTTTTT.

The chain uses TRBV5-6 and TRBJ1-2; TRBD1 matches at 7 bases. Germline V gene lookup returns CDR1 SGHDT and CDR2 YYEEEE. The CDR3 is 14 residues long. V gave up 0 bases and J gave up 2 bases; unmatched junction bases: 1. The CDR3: CASSLAGQNYGYTF. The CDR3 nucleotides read TGTGCCAGCAGCTTGGCGGGACAGAACTATGGCTACACCTTC. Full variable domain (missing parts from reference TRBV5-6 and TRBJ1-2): DAGVTQSPTHLIKTRGQQVTLRCSPKSGHDTVSWYQQALGQGPQFIFQYYEEEERQRGNFPDRFSGHQFPNYSSELNVNALLLGDSALYLCASSLAGQNYGYTFGSGTRLTVV.

The DNA for the CDR3 is TGTGCCAGTAGTATTGAGGGGGGGCCAGGTGTGACGAATGAGCAGTTCTTC. Its translation is CASSIEGGPGVTNEQFF. The rearrangement links TRBV19 to TRBJ2-1; TRBD2 is a possible D gene (7 bases). Trimming removed 3 bases at V and 7 bases at J, with 22 bases between. This CDR3 has 17 residues. The germline CDR1 and CDR2 sequences are LNHDA and SQIVND (reference sequence).

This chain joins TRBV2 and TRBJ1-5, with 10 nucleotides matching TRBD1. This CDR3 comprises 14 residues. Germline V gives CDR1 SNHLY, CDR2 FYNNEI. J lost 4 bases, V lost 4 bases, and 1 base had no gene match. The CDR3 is CASSGGQGNQPQHF. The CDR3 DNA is TGTGCCAGCAGTGGGGGACAGGGGAATCAGCCCCAGCATTTT.

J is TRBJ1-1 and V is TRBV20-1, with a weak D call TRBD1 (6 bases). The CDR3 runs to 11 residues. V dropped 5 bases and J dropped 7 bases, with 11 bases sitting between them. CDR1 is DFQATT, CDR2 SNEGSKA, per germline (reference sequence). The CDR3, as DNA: TGCAGTGCTTTTGGACAGATTGAAGCTTTCTTT. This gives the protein CSAFGQIEAFF.

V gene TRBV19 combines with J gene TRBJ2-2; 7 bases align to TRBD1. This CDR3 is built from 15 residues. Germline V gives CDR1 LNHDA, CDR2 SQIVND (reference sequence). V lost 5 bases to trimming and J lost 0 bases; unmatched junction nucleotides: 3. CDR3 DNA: TGTGCCAGTAGTTCCGGGACAGCGAACACCGGGGAGCTGTTTTTT. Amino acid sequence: CASSSGTANTGELFF.

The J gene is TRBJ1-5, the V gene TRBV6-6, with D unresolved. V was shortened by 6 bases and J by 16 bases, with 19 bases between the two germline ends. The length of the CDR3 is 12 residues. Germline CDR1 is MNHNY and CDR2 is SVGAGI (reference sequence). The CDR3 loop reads CASSPYSSALHF. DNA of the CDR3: TGTGCCAGCAGCCCTTACTCGTCCGCTTTACATTTT.

The DNA for the CDR3 is TGTGCCAGCAGTGATTGGACAGGGAGGGGTTCACCCCTCCACTTT. Translation gives CASSDWTGRGSPLHF. The chain has TRBV2 and TRBJ1-6, with TRBD1 matching 8 bases. V lost 3 bases to trimming and J lost 9 bases; unmatched junction nucleotides: 7. Germline loops: CDR1 SNHLY, CDR2 FYNNEI. This CDR3 comprises 15 residues.

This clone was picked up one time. The CDR3 loop reads CASSLSGNAEQETQYF. CDR3 nucleotide sequence: TGTGCCAGCAGTTTGTCAGGGAACGCGGAACAAGAGACCCAGTACTTC. V usage is TRBV28 and J usage is TRBJ2-5; D is perhaps TRBD1 (5 bases). V lost 3 bases to trimming and J lost 2 bases, with 16 bases between them. From germline, CDR1 is MDHEN and CDR2 SYDVKM. This CDR3 is 16 amino acids long.

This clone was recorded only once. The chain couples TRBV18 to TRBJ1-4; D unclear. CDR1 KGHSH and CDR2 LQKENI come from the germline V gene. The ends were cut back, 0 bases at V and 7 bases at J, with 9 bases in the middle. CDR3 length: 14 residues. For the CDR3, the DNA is TGTGCCAGCTCACCACCGCCCATCGGTGAAAAACTGTTTTTT. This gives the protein CASSPPPIGEKLFF. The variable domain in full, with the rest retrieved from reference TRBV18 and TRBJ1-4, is NAGVMQNPRHLVRRRGQEARLRCSPMKGHSHVYWYRQLPEEGLKFMVYLQKENIIDESGMPKERFSAEFPKEGPSILRIQQVVRGDSAAYFCASSPPPIGEKLFFGSGTQLSVL.

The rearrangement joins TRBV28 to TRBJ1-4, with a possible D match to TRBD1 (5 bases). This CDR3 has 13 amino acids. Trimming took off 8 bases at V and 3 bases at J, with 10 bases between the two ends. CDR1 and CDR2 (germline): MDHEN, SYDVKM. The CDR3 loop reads CASGGGSNEKLFF. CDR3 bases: TGTGCCAGCGGCGGGGGTTCTAATGAAAAACTGTTTTTT.

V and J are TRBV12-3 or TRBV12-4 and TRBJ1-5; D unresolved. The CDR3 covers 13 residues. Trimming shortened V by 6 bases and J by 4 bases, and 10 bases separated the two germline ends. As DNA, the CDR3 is TGTGCCAGCAGCCTGGGCTCAAATCAGCCCCAGCATTTT. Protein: CASSLGSNQPQHF.

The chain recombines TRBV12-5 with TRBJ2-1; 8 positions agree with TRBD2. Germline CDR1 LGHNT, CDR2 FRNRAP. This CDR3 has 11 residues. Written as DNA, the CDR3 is TGTAGGAGCGGGAGTTACAATGAGCAGTTCTTC. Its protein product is CRSGSYNEQFF. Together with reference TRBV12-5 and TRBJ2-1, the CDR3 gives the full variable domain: DARVTQTPRHKVTEMGQEVTMRCQPILGHNTVFWYRQTMMQGLELLAYFRNRAPLDDSGMPKDRFSAEMPDATLATLKIQPSEPRDSAVYFCRSGSYNEQFFGPGTRLTVL.

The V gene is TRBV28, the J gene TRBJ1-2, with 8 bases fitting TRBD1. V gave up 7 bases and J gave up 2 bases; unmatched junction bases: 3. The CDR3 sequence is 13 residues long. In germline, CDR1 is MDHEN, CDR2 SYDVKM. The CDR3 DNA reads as TGTGCCAGCACCAGGGGGCGAAACTATGGCTACACCTTC. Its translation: CASTRGRNYGYTF.

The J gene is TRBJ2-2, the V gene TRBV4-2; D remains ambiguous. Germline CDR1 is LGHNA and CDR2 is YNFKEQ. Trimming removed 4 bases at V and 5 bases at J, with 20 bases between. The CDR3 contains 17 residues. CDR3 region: CASSRHLSAIETGELFF. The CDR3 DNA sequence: TGTGCCAGCAGCCGCCATTTGTCTGCGATAGAGACCGGGGAGCTGTTTTTT.

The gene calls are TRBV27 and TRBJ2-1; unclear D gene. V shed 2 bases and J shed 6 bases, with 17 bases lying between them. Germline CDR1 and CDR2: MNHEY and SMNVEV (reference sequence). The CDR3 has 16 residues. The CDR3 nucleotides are TGTGCCAGCAGTTTAGGGCCCTCTTGGGTGGGCAATGAGCAGTTCTTC. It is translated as CASSLGPSWVGNEQFF.

The CDR3 sequence: CASRMNTEAFF. In nucleotides, the CDR3 is TGTGCCAGCAGGATGAACACTGAAGCTTTCTTT. This rearrangement joins TRBV6-5 to TRBJ1-1; D is uncertain. The germline gives CDR1 MNHEY, CDR2 SVGAGI. Trimming took 6 bases from V and 0 from J, leaving 2 bases between them. The CDR3 is 11 residues long.

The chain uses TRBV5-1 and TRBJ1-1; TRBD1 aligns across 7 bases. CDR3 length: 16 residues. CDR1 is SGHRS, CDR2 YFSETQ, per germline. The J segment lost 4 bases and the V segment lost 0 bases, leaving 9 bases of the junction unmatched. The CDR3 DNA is TGCGCCAGCAGCTTGGGACAGGGTGGGAGTGGCACTGAAGCTTTCTTT. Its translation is CASSLGQGGSGTEAFF. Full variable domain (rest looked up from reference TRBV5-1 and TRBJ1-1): KAGVTQTPRYLIKTRGQQVTLSCSPISGHRSVSWYQQTPGQGLQFLFEYFSETQRNKGNFPGRFSGRQFSNSRSEMNVSTLELGDSALYLCASSLGQGGSGTEAFFGQGTRLTVV.

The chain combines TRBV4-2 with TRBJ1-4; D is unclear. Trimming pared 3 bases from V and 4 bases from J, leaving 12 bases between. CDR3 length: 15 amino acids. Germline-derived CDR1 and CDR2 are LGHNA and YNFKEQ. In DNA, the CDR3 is TGTGCCAGCAGCCAGACTGTCCGGGGTAATGAAAAACTGTTTTTT. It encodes CASSQTVRGNEKLFF.

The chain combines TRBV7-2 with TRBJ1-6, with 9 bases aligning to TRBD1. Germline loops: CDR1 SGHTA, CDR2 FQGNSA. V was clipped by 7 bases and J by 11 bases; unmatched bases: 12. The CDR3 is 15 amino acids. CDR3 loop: CASNLARDRVTPLHF. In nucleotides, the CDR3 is TGTGCCAGCAACCTCGCCCGGGACAGGGTGACACCCCTCCACTTT.

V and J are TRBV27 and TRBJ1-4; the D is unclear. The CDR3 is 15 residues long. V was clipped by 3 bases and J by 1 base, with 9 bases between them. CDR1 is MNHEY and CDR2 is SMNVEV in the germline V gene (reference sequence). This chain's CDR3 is CASSLNLVTNEKLFF. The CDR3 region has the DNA TGTGCCAGCAGTTTGAATTTAGTAACTAATGAAAAACTGTTTTTT.